The text below deals with one T cell receptor beta chain. The germline V gene has CDR1 SGDLS and CDR2 YYNGEE. This CDR3 contains 15 residues. The V gene end was trimmed by 4 bases and the J gene end by 1 base; junction bases not matched to a gene: 7. The data belong to a study of blood T cell repertoires in COVID-19. About the research overall: The United States, Italy and Spain provided the acute and convalescent COVID-19 samples.

In the original analysis: For nucleated cells, counts were estimated from reference gene primer amplification. Libraries were prepared by immunoSEQ multiplex PCR; TCRdb keeps only in-frame clonotypes and omits some of them. Clone size and V and J calls were adopted from that table, with D and trimming inferred from the DNA. The repertoire has about 150,000 clones, 75% to 85% of them found once; the top ten carry approximately 0.5%. The sequence derives from a man aged 60 to 69 with acute or convalescent COVID-19. This chain links TRBV9 with TRBJ2-7; TRBD1 matches at 8 bases. The sequencing sample was made of peripheral blood. Here the CDR3 reads CASSLGGQASYEQYF. For the CDR3, the DNA is TGTGCCAGCAGCTTAGGGGGACAGGCTTCCTACGAGCAGTACTTC.